The sequence of this T cell receptor (beta chain) was determined in a study of human T cells and chemical hapten exposure. Study-level points and caveats: Versus controls, expanded TCRs had significantly more large CDR3 similarity clusters.

The CDR3 covers 14 residues. Germline V gene data show CDR1 as SGHKS and CDR2 as YYEKEE (reference sequence). Trimming left V 5 bases short and J 6 bases short, with 18 bases between. TCRdb re-called the RACE reads with MiXCR, one entry per CDR3 protein. The sample lists 350,000 or so distinct CDR3 sequences, around 6.9% occurring once. The sample holds a few counts of this clonotype. Antigen unknown. The sample's time point: patch test 1, 2 weeks after DPC sensitization. Treatment specified: therapeutic diphenylcyclopropenone sensitization with weekly scalp DPC. This specimen consisted of whole blood, obtained in connection with sensitization to the hapten diphenylcyclopropenone (DPC). The receptor was isolated from a young woman with alopecia areata. Some clones in this sample may be carry-over from other donors' samples. The rearrangement uses TRBV5-5 and TRBJ2-7; D gene unclear. CDR3 residues: CASRPVYQTLEQYF. DNA for the CDR3: TGTGCCAGCAGACCCGTCTATCAGACGCTCGAGCAGTACTTC.